This TCR beta chain was identified in a study of blood T cell repertoires in COVID-19. Study context: COVID-19 samples collected from the United States, Italy and Spain covered acute and convalescent phases.

With respect to this clone: This sample includes further DNA sequences coding for the same CDR3.

Per the original methods: Quantification of nucleated cells was approximated via reference gene primer amplification. TCRdb's copy holds only in-frame clones and misses some; the assay was immunoSEQ multiplex PCR. V, J and clone size are those of that table, while D and trimming were read from the DNA. The table includes 250,000 or so clones, around 87% detected once. Trimming removed 0 bases at V and 0 bases at J, with 6 bases between. CDR1 is GTSNPN and CDR2 is SVGIG in the germline V gene (reference sequence). The CDR3 is made up of 14 amino acids. This sequence originates from a woman aged 55-70 years with COVID-19, enrolled during active disease. Sample: peripheral blood. The chain is built from TRBV30 and TRBJ1-3; the D is unclear. CDR3 residues: CAWSVRGSGNTIYF. CDR3 nucleotide sequence: TGTGCCTGGAGTGTACGGGGCTCTGGAAACACCATATATTTT.